These 18 T cell receptor beta chains came from one sample sequenced in a study of blood T cell repertoires in COVID-19. The table came from immunoSEQ multiplex PCR; TCRdb's copy has only in-frame clones and leaves some out. Among around 200,000 clones listed, about 86% were seen once. What was sequenced was peripheral blood. Every receptor here comes from a man aged 30 to 39 with active or convalescent COVID-19.

The chain is built from TRBV5-6 and TRBJ2-1; 7 bases match TRBD2. V lost 5 bases to trimming and J lost 3 bases; unmatched junction nucleotides: 11. The CDR3 contains 16 residues. Germline V gives CDR1 SGHDT, CDR2 YYEEEE. The CDR3 spells CASRSARGSLYNEQFF. Written as DNA, the CDR3 is TGTGCCAGCAGGAGTGCTCGCGGGAGCCTCTACAATGAGCAGTTCTTC. Supplemented by reference TRBV5-6 and TRBJ2-1, the full variable domain reads DAGVTQSPTHLIKTRGQQVTLRCSPKSGHDTVSWYQQALGQGPQFIFQYYEEEERQRGNFPDRFSGHQFPNYSSELNVNALLLGDSALYLCASRSARGSLYNEQFFGPGTRLTVL.

The rearrangement uses TRBV11-3 and TRBJ2-7, with 7 bases matching TRBD2. Germline CDR1 and CDR2: SGHNT and YENEEA. J gave up 2 bases and V 2 bases, and 6 bases lay outside the gene matches. The CDR3 covers 15 residues. This chain's CDR3 is CASSLIVGGTYEQYF. The CDR3 DNA follows: TGTGCCAGCAGCTTAATAGTGGGGGGGACCTACGAGCAGTACTTC.

The chain has TRBV6-2 or TRBV6-3 and TRBJ2-7; D may be TRBD1 (5 bases). Germline lookup yields CDR1 MNHEY and CDR2 SVGEGT. This CDR3 is built from 14 residues. The V and J ends lost 0 bases and 5 bases respectively, with 11 bases between them. The DNA of the CDR3 is TGTGCCAGCAGTTACTCGAGGCAGGGCCACGAGCAGTACTTC. Encoded protein: CASSYSRQGHEQYF.

This clone has only one observation. The chain combines TRBV20-1 with TRBJ2-3, with 7 bases fitting TRBD1. This CDR3 comprises 15 residues. Germline values: CDR1 DFQATT, CDR2 SNEGSKA (reference sequence). V was pared by 3 bases and J by 0 bases, with 6 bases of the junction left unmatched. The CDR3 spells CSASPGTASTDTQYF. DNA for the CDR3: TGCAGTGCTAGTCCCGGGACAGCTAGCACAGATACGCAGTATTTT.

The V and J genes are TRBV11-3 and TRBJ2-1, with 9 bases lining up with TRBD2. J gave up 2 bases and V 7 bases, and 6 bases lay outside the gene matches. The CDR3 runs 15 residues. The V gene's germline CDR1 is SGHNT and CDR2 YENEEA. CDR3 DNA sequence: TGTGCCAGCAACCCCGGCGGGAGGGCCTACAATGAGCAGTTCTTC. It encodes CASNPGGRAYNEQFF.

The V gene is TRBV6-2 or TRBV6-3, the J gene TRBJ1-2; D unresolved. Trimming removed 2 bases from V and 2 bases from J, with 9 bases in between. CDR1 and CDR2 from the germline V gene are MNHEY and SVGEGT. The CDR3 spans 14 residues. The chain's CDR3 is CASSYVRPNYGYTF. The CDR3 bases are TGTGCCAGCAGTTACGTCAGGCCCAACTATGGCTACACCTTC.

This clone showed up just once. The chain joins TRBV5-1 to TRBJ2-3; TRBD2 is a possible D gene (5 bases). Germline V gene lookup returns CDR1 SGHRS and CDR2 YFSETQ. The ends were cut back, 0 bases at V and 4 bases at J, with 18 bases in the middle. The length of the CDR3 is 17 residues. In nucleotides, the CDR3 is TGCGCCAGCAGCTTGGAGGGCGGGCTAGCAACGGCAGATACGCAGTATTTT. This sequence encodes CASSLEGGLATADTQYF.

This sequence joins TRBV6-5 and TRBJ1-3, with D uncertain. The CDR3 is 12 residues long. The germline V and J ends were trimmed by 11 bases and 8 bases, with 16 bases remaining between them. Germline V gives CDR1 MNHEY, CDR2 SVGAGI. The CDR3 DNA reads as TGTGCCGCTTCGGGAAATGCGGACACCATATATTTT. Protein sequence: CAASGNADTIYF.

V usage is TRBV30 and J usage is TRBJ1-2; weak D call: TRBD1 (5 bases). The V gene lost 2 bases and the J gene lost 7 bases, with 14 bases spanning the gap. The CDR3 has 13 residues. Germline CDR1 and CDR2: GTSNPN and SVGIG (reference sequence). In DNA, the CDR3 is TGTGCCTGGAGTATCGGCCAACAGGCTGGCTACACCTTC. It encodes CAWSIGQQAGYTF.

CDR3 coding DNA: TGTGCTAGTGGTTTCACCATCTCCGGGACAGTTGAAAAACTGTTTTTT. This encodes CASGFTISGTVEKLFF. The rearrangement uses TRBV12-5 and TRBJ1-4; 7 bases fit TRBD1. The CDR3 is 16 amino acids. V trimming: 3 bases; J trimming: 7 bases; junction bases outside the gene matches: 11. Germline V gene sequence: CDR1 LGHNT, CDR2 FRNRAP.

The chain couples TRBV4-1 to TRBJ1-4, with a tentative D call TRBD1 (5 bases). Trimming stripped 4 bases from V and 3 bases from J, with 18 bases between. CDR1 MGHRA and CDR2 YSYEKL come from the germline V gene. The CDR3 is 17 amino acids. The CDR3 DNA is TGCGCCAGCAGCCTAGGTCAAGCGGGGGTGGCTAATGAAAAACTGTTTTTT. Translation gives CASSLGQAGVANEKLFF.

The rearrangement uses TRBV5-1 and TRBJ1-6, with D possibly TRBD1 on 6 matching bases. Germline CDR1 SGHRS, CDR2 YFSETQ. V was shortened by 4 bases and J by 10 bases, with 18 bases between the two germline ends. CDR3 length: 15 residues. The CDR3 DNA reads as TGCGCCAGCAGCCTCAATCCTGACAGGAACTCACCCCTCCACTTT. Protein product: CASSLNPDRNSPLHF.

The V and J genes are TRBV6-5 and TRBJ1-1, with 7 bases matching TRBD1. The CDR3 is made up of 13 amino acids. V was clipped by 4 bases and J by 4 bases; unmatched bases: 3. CDR1 is MNHEY, CDR2 SVGAGI, per germline. CDR3 nucleotides: TGTGCCAGCAGTTCCAGGGGGGTCACTGAAGCTTTCTTT. Translating gives CASSSRGVTEAFF.

CDR3 in amino acids: CASSLETGASSGANVLTF. DNA for the CDR3: TGTGCCAGCAGCTTAGAGACAGGGGCCAGCTCTGGGGCCAACGTCCTGACTTTC. The chain recombines TRBV7-9 with TRBJ2-6, with 8 bases fitting TRBD1. V lost 1 base and J lost 0; bases outside the gene matches: 5. The CDR3 sequence is 18 residues long. Germline V gene lookup returns CDR1 SEHNR and CDR2 FQNEAQ (reference sequence).

The V gene is TRBV11-1, the J gene TRBJ2-5; 8 bases line up with TRBD1. The CDR3 runs 16 residues. CDR1 SGHAT and CDR2 FQDESV come from the germline V gene (reference sequence). J was trimmed by 5 bases and V by 3 bases; bases with no gene match: 11. CDR3 DNA sequence: TGTGCCAGCAGCTTCGGCCGAGCAGGGGGCGTTGAGACCCAGTACTTC. Translating gives CASSFGRAGGVETQYF. The full variable domain, its missing parts supplied by reference TRBV11-1 and TRBJ2-5, is EAEVAQSPRYKITEKSQAVAFWCDPISGHATLYWYRQILGQGPELLVQFQDESVVDDSQLPKDRFSAERLKGVDSTLKIQPAELGDSAMYLCASSFGRAGGVETQYFGPGTRLLVL.

This rearrangement joins TRBV25-1 to TRBJ1-1, with D perhaps matching TRBD1 (5 bases). Trimming removed 8 bases from V and 7 bases from J, with 20 bases in between. Germline-derived CDR1 and CDR2 are MGHDK and SYGVNS. This CDR3 has 14 amino acids. CDR3 bases: TGTGCCAGCCTGGACACGGGCGAACTTAATGAAGCTTTCTTT. This sequence encodes CASLDTGELNEAFF.

This clone came up a few times. The V gene is TRBV18, the J gene TRBJ1-1, with 9 positions matching TRBD1. Germline CDR1 reads KGHSH; CDR2 reads LQKENI. The CDR3 covers 13 residues. J lost 5 bases, V lost 3 bases, and 1 base had no gene match. Here the CDR3 reads CASSPDRGTEAFF. CDR3 DNA: TGTGCCAGCTCACCCGACAGGGGGACTGAAGCTTTCTTT. Full variable domain (missing parts from reference TRBV18 and TRBJ1-1): NAGVMQNPRHLVRRRGQEARLRCSPMKGHSHVYWYRQLPEEGLKFMVYLQKENIIDESGMPKERFSAEFPKEGPSILRIQQVVRGDSAAYFCASSPDRGTEAFFGQGTRLTVV.

This clone occurred many times. J is TRBJ2-7 and V is TRBV21-1; the table assigns TRBD1, which was not confirmed against the DNA. TRBV21-1 is assigned pseudogene status. The CDR3 extends over 14 amino acids. The CDR3 DNA follows: TGTGCCAGCAGCAGGGGGCGAGAGGCCTACGAGCAGTACGTC. Its translation: CASSRGREAYEQYV.